The next 12 T cell receptor beta chains were all read from a single sample in a study of T-cell reconstitution after alpha-beta-depleted transplantation in children. Unique molecular identifiers were incorporated during preparation of the TCRbeta library. Each CDR3 protein is one row after TCRdb ran MiXCR on the PCR reads. The sample has roughly 280,000 distinct CDR3 sequences; 11% are singletons. Sample: peripheral blood, taken 180 days after TCRalphabeta/CD19-depleted stem cell transplant. These receptors were collected from a male patient under 10 years old who had a stem cell transplant for chronic granulomatous disease, so the T cells may come from the graft donor.

This clonotype came up many times. CDR3 nucleotide sequence: TGCAGTGCTAGAGGCAGGGGCAATCAGCCCCAGCATTTT. Its translation: CSARGRGNQPQHF. This chain uses TRBV20-1 with TRBJ1-5, with D perhaps matching TRBD1 (5 bases). There are 13 residues in the CDR3. V lost 1 base, J lost 2 bases, and 6 bases lay in between. Germline CDR1 and CDR2: DFQATT and SNEGSKA (reference sequence).

This clonotype was seen repeatedly, ten times or more. CDR3 in DNA: TGCAGTGCTTGCGTGACTAGCGGGGCCACCGAGCAGTACTTC. Protein product: CSACVTSGATEQYF. The rearrangement uses TRBV20-1 and TRBJ2-7; 11 positions agree with TRBD2. Trimming cost V 5 bases and J 6 bases; bases outside gene matches: 9. The germline V gene encodes CDR1 DFQATT and CDR2 SNEGSKA (reference sequence). CDR3 size: 14 residues.

This clonotype was seen many times. The rearrangement uses TRBV29-1 and TRBJ1-2; tentatively, D is TRBD1 (5 bases). This CDR3 is 14 amino acids long. The germline CDR1 and CDR2 sequences are SQVTM and ANQGSEA. Trimming removed 0 bases from V and 3 bases from J, with 11 bases in between. The CDR3 DNA reads as TGCAGCGTTGAAGATCCCGGGACCTACTATGGCTACACCTTC. This translates into CSVEDPGTYYGYTF.

This clonotype was found many times. The chain has TRBV27 and TRBJ2-1; 14 bases map to TRBD2. CDR1 and CDR2 from the germline V gene are MNHEY and SMNVEV (reference sequence). V gave up 2 bases and J gave up 0 bases; unmatched junction bases: 6. There are 19 residues in the CDR3. The CDR3 bases are TGTGCCAGCAGTTTAGGGCGACTAGCGGGGGGGGGCTCCTACAATGAGCAGTTCTTC. As protein: CASSLGRLAGGGSYNEQFF.

This clonotype was counted many times. The V and J genes are TRBV9 and TRBJ2-3; 9 bases match TRBD2. The CDR3 runs 16 residues. CDR1 and CDR2 from the germline V gene are SGDLS and YYNGEE. V lost 0 bases to trimming and J lost 7 bases; unmatched junction nucleotides: 9. CDR3 loop: CASSVAGSGSTYTQYF. The CDR3 DNA sequence: TGTGCCAGCAGCGTAGCTGGTAGCGGGAGCACGTATACGCAGTATTTT. Looking up the rest from reference TRBV9 and TRBJ2-3 gives the full variable domain: DSGVTQTPKHLITATGQRVTLRCSPRSGDLSVYWYQQSLDQGLQFLIQYYNGEERAKGNILERFSAQQFPDLHSELNLSSLELGDSALYFCASSVAGSGSTYTQYFGPGTRLTVL.

This clonotype was picked up many times. V is TRBV11-2 and J is TRBJ1-1, with D perhaps matching TRBD1 (5 bases). CDR3 size: 12 residues. V was cut by 3 bases and J by 6 bases, with 8 bases left in between. The germline gives CDR1 SGHAT, CDR2 FQNNGV. CDR3 nucleotide sequence: TGTGCCAGCAGCTTTCAAGGGGCTGAAGCTTTCTTT. As protein: CASSFQGAEAFF. The entire variable domain, with the rest obtained from reference TRBV11-2 and TRBJ1-1, is as follows: EAGVAQSPRYKIIEKRQSVAFWCNPISGHATLYWYQQILGQGPKLLIQFQNNGVVDDSQLPKDRFSAERLKGVDSTLKIQPAKLEDSAVYLCASSFQGAEAFFGQGTRLTVV.

This clonotype was detected only a few times. The genes are TRBV5-6 and TRBJ2-5, with D hard to call. Germline V gene sequence: CDR1 SGHDT, CDR2 YYEEEE. This CDR3 comprises 13 residues. V gave up 4 bases and J gave up 1 base, with 8 bases separating them. In DNA form, the CDR3 reads TGTGCCAGCAGCACGCGACCCCAAGAGACCCAGTACTTC. Translated, it gives CASSTRPQETQYF.

This clonotype was counted many times. This chain connects TRBV5-1 to TRBJ1-4; 7 positions match TRBD1. The trim removed 4 bases at V and 0 bases at J, leaving 3 bases unmatched. CDR3 length: 15 amino acids. CDR1 and CDR2 from the germline V gene are SGHRS and YFSETQ. The chain's CDR3 is CASSTGTATNEKLFF. The CDR3 region has the DNA TGCGCCAGCAGCACAGGGACAGCAACTAATGAAAAACTGTTTTTT.

This clonotype was recorded many times. The chain couples TRBV3-1 to TRBJ2-5; 7 bases line up with TRBD1. The CDR3 has 13 amino acids. The germline CDR1 and CDR2 sequences are LGHDT and YNNKEL (reference sequence). Trimming took 4 bases from V and 7 from J; bases not matched to a gene: 6. CDR3 amino acids: CASSLQGLGTQYF. Written as DNA, the CDR3 is TGTGCCAGCAGCCTACAGGGGTTGGGGACCCAGTACTTC.

This clonotype was seen many times. The CDR3 region is CASSLGAGQGRNYGYTF. The CDR3 DNA follows: TGCGCCAGCAGCTTGGGGGCCGGACAGGGGCGTAACTATGGCTACACCTTC. The chain is built from TRBV5-1 and TRBJ1-2, with 9 positions matching TRBD1. The CDR3 length is 17 residues. With V trimmed by 0 bases and J by 1 base, 7 bases remained unmatched. From germline, CDR1 is SGHRS and CDR2 YFSETQ.

The chain combines TRBV18 with TRBJ1-3, with 7 bases fitting TRBD1. Germline V gene sequence: CDR1 KGHSH, CDR2 LQKENI. V lost 6 bases to trimming and J lost 4 bases; unmatched junction nucleotides: 6. CDR3 length: 14 amino acids. The CDR3 sequence is CASSREGGGNTIYF. The CDR3 DNA follows: TGTGCCAGCTCGCGGGAAGGGGGCGGAAACACCATATATTTT.

This chain joins TRBV11-3 and TRBJ2-3; TRBD2 agrees at 13 bases. The germline CDR1 and CDR2 sequences are SGHNT and YENEEA. Trimming at V came to 3 bases and at J to 5 bases, leaving 5 bases not matched to a gene. CDR3 length: 16 residues. This CDR3 is CASSFGTSGKGDTQYF. The CDR3 DNA follows: TGTGCCAGCAGCTTCGGGACTAGCGGGAAGGGAGATACGCAGTATTTT. The variable domain in full, completed from reference TRBV11-3 and TRBJ2-3, reads EAGVVQSPRYKIIEKKQPVAFWCNPISGHNTLYWYLQNLGQGPELLIRYENEEAVDDSQLPKDRFSAERLKGVDSTLKIQPAELGDSAVYLCASSFGTSGKGDTQYFGPGTRLTVL.